Reported below is one T cell receptor (beta chain). Using a J-beta primer mix together with a sample-barcoded 5' primer, a second PCR was run for about 7 to 12 cycles. The template-switch adaptor, which had 12 random nucleotides, put a tag on each cDNA molecule. TCRdb re-derived calls from the 5' RACE reads in MiXCR, one entry per CDR3 protein. The data hold about 830,000 distinct CDR3 sequences, with roughly 60% observed a single time. Caucasian individuals from Russia who were healthy and aged about 6 to 95 acted as donors. This specimen belongs to a study of blood T cells in healthy people across ages. What was sequenced was blood. This clonotype originated in a man aged 25-40 years in good health.

The chain's CDR3 is CASSQGFIQPQHF. The CDR3 nucleotides read TGTGCCAGCAGCCAAGGGTTCATTCAGCCCCAGCATTTT. The chain recombines TRBV3-1 with TRBJ1-5; D is ambiguous. Trimming removed 1 base from V and 6 bases from J, with 7 bases in between. CDR1 LGHDT and CDR2 YNNKEL come from the germline V gene (reference sequence). The CDR3 runs 13 residues.